This TCR beta chain derives from a study of response to subunit inactivated influenza vaccine. General study results and limits: Authors suggested each seasonal influenza vaccination recruits few new T cells.

As to this clonotype: Its antigen remains unidentified.

CDR1 is SGHTA, CDR2 FQGTGA, per germline. V dropped 5 bases and J dropped 7 bases, with 12 bases sitting between them. This CDR3 comprises 13 residues. Each CDR3 protein gets one entry after TCRdb re-called the RT-PCR reads with MiXCR. The sample lists roughly 790,000 distinct CDR3 sequences; 21% were seen once. This clonotype was obtained from a man aged 50 to 60 who received an inactivated influenza vaccine. The source material was PBMCs from blood, sampled less than 6 days after vaccination. The chain combines TRBV7-3 with TRBJ1-5; a possible D gene is TRBD1 (6 bases). CDR3 nucleotides: TGTGCCAGCAGCCAACAACAGGGCCAGCCCCAGCATTTT. This sequence encodes CASSQQQGQPQHF.